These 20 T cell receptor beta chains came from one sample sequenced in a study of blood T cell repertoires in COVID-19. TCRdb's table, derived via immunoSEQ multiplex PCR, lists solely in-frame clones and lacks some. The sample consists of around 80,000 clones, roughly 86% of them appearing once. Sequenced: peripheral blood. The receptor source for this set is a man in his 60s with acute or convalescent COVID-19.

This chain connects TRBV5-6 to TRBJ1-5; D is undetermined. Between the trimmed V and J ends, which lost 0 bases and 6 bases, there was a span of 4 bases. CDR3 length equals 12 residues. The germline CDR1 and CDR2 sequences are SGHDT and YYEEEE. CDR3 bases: TGTGCCAGCAGCTTGGGGCCTCAGCCCCAGCATTTT. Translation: CASSLGPQPQHF.

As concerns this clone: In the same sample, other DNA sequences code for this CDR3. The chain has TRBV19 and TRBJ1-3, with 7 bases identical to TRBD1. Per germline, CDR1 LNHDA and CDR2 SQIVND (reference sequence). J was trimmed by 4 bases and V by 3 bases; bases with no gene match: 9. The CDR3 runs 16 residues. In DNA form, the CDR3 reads TGTGCCAGTAGTATCCTGACAGGGTTGGGGGGAAACACCATATATTTT. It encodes CASSILTGLGGNTIYF.

The CDR3 protein is CSAGTSSTDTQYF. CDR3 bases: TGCAGCGCCGGGACTTCTAGCACAGATACGCAGTATTTT. The chain carries TRBV29-1 and TRBJ2-3; D perhaps matches TRBD2 (6 bases). The length of the CDR3 is 13 residues. The germline gives CDR1 SQVTM, CDR2 ANQGSEA. V was trimmed by 7 bases and J by 0 bases, leaving 11 bases between them.

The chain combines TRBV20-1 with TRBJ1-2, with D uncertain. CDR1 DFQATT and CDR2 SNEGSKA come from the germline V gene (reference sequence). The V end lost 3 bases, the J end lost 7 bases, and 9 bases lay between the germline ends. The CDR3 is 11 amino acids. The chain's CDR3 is CSARTKPGYTF. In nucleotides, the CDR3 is TGCAGTGCTAGGACAAAACCTGGCTACACCTTC.

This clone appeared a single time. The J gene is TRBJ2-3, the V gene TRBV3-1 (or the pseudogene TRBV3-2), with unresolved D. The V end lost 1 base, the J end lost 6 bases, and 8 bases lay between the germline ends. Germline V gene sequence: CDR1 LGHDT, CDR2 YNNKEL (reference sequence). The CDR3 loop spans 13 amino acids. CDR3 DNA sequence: TGTGCCAGCAGCCAAGTCTCCCAGGATACGCAGTATTTT. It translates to CASSQVSQDTQYF.

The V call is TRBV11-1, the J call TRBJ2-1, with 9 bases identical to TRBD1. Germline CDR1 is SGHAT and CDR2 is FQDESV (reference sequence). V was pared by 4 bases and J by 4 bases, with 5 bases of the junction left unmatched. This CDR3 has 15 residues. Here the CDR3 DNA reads TGTGCCAGCAGCTCAGGGACAGGGAGGTACAATGAGCAGTTCTTC. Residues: CASSSGTGRYNEQFF.

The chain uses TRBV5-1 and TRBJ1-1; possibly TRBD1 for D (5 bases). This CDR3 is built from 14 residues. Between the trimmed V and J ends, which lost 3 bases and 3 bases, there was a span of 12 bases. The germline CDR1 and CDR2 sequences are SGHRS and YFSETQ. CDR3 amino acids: CASSSRGSDTEAFF. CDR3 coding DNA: TGCGCCAGCAGCTCCCGGGGGTCCGACACTGAAGCTTTCTTT.

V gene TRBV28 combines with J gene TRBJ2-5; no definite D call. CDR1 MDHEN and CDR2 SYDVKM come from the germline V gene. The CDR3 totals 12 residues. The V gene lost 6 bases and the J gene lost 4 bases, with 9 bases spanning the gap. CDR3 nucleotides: TGTGCCAGCAGCGGAGTCGCAGAGACCCAGTACTTC. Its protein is CASSGVAETQYF.

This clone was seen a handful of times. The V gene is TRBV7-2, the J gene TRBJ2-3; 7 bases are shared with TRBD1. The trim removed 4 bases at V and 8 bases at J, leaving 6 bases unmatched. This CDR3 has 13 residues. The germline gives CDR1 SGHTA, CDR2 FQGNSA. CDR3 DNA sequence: TGTGCCAGCAGCTCCAACAGGGGAAGTACGCAGTATTTT. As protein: CASSSNRGSTQYF.

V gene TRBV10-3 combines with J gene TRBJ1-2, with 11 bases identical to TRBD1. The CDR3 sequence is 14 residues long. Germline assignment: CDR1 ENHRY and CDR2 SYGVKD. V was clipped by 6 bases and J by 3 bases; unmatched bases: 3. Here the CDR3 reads CAIRGQGDDYGYTF. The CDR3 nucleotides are TGTGCCATCAGGGGACAGGGGGATGACTATGGCTACACCTTC.

The CDR3 DNA follows: TGCAGCGTTCACGGGAACTCCTACGAGCAGTACTTC. It specifies CSVHGNSYEQYF. V and J are TRBV29-1 and TRBJ2-7; a possible D gene is TRBD2 (5 bases). V was pared by 5 bases and J by 0 bases, with 8 bases between. Germline V CDR1 and CDR2: SQVTM, ANQGSEA. The CDR3 extends over 12 amino acids.

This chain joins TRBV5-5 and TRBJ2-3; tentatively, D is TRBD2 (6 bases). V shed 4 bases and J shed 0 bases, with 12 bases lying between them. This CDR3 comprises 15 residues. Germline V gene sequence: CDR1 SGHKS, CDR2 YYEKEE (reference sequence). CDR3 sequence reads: CASSHGGGSTDTQYF. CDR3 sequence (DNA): TGTGCCAGCAGCCACGGTGGGGGGAGCACAGATACGCAGTATTTT.

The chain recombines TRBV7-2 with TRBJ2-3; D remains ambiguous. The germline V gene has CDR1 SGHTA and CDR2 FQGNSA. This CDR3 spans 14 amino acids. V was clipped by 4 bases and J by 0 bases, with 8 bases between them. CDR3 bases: TGTGCCAGCAGCTCCGATAGAAGCACAGATACGCAGTATTTT. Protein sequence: CASSSDRSTDTQYF.

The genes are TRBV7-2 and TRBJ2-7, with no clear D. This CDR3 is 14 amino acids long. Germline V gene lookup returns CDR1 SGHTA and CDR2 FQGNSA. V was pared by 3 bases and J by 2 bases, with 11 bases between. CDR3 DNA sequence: TGTGCCAGCAGCTTTTCGTCCGGTACCTACGAGCAGTACTTC. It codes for CASSFSSGTYEQYF.

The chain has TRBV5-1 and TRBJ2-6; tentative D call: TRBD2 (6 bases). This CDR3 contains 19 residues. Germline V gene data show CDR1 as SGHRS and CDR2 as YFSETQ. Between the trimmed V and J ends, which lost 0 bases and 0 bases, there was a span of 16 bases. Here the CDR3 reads CASSLAGAGRYSGANVLTF. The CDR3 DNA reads TGCGCCAGCAGCTTGGCCGGGGCGGGACGCTACTCTGGGGCCAACGTCCTGACTTTC.

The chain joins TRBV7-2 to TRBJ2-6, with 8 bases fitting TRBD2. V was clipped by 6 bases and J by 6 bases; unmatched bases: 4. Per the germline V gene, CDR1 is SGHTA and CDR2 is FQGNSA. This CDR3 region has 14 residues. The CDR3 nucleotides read TGTGCCAGCAGTTCCGGACTAGCGGCCAACGTCCTGACTTTC. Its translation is CASSSGLAANVLTF.

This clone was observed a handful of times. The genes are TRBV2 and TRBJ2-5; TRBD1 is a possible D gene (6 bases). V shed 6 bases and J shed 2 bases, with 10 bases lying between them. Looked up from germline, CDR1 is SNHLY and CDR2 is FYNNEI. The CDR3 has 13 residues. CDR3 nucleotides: TGTGCCAGCAGACAGGGCGTTCAAGAGACCCAGTACTTC. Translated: CASRQGVQETQYF.

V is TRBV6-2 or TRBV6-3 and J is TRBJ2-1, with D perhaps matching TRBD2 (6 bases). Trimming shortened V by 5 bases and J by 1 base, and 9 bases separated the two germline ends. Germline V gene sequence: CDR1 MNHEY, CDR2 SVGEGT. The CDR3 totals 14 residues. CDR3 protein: CASSLAPSYNEQFF. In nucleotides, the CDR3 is TGTGCCAGCAGTCTAGCGCCGTCCTACAATGAGCAGTTCTTC.

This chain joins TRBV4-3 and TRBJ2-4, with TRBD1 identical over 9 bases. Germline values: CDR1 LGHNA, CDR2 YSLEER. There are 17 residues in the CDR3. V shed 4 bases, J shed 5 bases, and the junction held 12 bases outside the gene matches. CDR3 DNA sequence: TGCGCCAGCAGCCTCGGGACAGGGAAGGCCCAACAAAACATTCAGTACTTC. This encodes CASSLGTGKAQQNIQYF.

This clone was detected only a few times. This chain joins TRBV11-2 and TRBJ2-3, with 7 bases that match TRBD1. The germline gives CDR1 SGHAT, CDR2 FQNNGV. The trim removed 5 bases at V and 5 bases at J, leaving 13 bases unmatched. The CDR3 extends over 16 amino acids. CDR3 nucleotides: TGTGCCAGCAGCCCCCCCGGGGCACAGGGGCTAGATACGCAGTATTTT. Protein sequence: CASSPPGAQGLDTQYF.